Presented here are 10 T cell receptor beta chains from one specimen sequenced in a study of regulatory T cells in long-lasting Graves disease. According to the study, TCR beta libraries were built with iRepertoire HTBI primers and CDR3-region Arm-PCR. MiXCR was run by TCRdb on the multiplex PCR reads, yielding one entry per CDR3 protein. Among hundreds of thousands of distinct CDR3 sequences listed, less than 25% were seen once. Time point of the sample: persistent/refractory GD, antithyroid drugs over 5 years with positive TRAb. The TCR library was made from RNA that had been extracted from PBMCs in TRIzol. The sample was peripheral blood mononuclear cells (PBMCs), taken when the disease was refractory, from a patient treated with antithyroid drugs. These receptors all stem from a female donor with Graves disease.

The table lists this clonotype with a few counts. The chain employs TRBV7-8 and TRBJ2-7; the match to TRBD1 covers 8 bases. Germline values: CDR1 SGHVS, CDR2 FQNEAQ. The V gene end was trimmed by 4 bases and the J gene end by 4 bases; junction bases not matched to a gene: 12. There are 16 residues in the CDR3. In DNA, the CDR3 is TGTGCCAGCAGCTCAATTGCCGGGACAGGACTTTACGAGCAGTACTTC. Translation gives CASSSIAGTGLYEQYF.

This CDR3 is CASSRQGAIGTDTQYF. The DNA for the CDR3 is TGTGCCAGCAGTCGTCAGGGGGCGATTGGCACAGATACGCAGTATTTT. V gene TRBV28 combines with J gene TRBJ2-3, with 8 bases identical to TRBD1. CDR3 length equals 16 residues. The germline V gene encodes CDR1 MDHEN and CDR2 SYDVKM. J was trimmed by 1 base and V by 5 bases; bases with no gene match: 8.

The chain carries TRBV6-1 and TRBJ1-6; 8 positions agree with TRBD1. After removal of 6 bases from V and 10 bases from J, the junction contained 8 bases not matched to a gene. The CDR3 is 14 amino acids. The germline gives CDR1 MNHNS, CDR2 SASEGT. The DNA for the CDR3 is TGTGCCAGCAGAGAACAGGGGGAAGGGTCACCCCTCCACTTT. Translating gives CASREQGEGSPLHF.

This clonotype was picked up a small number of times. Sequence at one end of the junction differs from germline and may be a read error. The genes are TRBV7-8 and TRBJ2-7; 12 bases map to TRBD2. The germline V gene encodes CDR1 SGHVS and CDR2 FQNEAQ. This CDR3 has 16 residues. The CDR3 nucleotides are TGTGCCAGCAGCCCCGGGCCTAGCGGGAGGGTAAACGAGCAGCACTTC. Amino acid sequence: CASSPGPSGRVNEQHF.

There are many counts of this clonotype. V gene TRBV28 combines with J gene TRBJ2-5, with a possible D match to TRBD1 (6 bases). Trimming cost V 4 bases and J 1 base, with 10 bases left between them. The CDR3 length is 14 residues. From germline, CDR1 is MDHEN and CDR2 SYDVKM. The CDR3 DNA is TGTGCCAGCAGTTCCCGGACAGCCCAAGAGACCCAGTACTTC. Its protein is CASSSRTAQETQYF.

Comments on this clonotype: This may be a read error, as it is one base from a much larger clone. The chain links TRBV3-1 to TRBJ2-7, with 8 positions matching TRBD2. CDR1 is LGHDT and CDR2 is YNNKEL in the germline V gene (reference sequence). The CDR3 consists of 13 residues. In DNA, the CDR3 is TGTGTCAGCAGCCAAGCGGGAGTCCACGAGCAGTACTTC. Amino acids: CVSSQAGVHEQYF.

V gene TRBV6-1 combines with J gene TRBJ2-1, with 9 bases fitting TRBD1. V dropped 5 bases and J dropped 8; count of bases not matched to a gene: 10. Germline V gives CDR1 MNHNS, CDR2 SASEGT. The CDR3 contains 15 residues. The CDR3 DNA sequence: TGTGCCAGCAGTCGACAGGGGGGCCTGTACGATGAGCAGTTCTTC. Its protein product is CASSRQGGLYDEQFF.

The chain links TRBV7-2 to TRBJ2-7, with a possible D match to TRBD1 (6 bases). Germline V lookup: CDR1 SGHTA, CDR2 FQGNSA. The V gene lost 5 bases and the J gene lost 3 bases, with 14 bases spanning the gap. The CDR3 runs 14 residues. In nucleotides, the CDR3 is TGTGCCAGCAGCCAAACAGGGCCGAACTACGAGCAGTACTTC. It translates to CASSQTGPNYEQYF.

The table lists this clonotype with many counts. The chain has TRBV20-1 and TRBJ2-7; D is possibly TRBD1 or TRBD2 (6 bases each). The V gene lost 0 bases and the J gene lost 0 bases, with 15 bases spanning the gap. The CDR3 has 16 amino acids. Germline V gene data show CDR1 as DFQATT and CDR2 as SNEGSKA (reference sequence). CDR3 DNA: TGCAGTGCTAGAGACCCCTGGGGGGCGAGCTCCTACGAGCAGTACTTC. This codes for CSARDPWGASSYEQYF.

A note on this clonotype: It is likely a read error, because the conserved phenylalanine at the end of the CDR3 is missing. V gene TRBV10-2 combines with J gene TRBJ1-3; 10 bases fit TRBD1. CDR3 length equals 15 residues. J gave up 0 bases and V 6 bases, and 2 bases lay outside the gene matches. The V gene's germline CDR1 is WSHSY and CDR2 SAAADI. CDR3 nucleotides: TGCGCCAGCAGCGGGACAGGGGACTCTGGAAACACCATATATTCT. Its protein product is CASSGTGDSGNTIYS.